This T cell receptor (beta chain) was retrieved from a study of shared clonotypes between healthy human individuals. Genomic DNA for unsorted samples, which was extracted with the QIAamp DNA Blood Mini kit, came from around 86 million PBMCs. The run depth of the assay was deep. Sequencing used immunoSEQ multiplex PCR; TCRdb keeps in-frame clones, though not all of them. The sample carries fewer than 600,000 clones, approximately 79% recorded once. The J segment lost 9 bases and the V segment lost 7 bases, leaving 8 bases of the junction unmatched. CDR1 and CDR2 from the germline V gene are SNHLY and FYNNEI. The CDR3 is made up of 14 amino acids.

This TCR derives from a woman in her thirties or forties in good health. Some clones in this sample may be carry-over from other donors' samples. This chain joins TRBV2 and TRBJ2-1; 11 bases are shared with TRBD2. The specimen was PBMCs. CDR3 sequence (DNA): TGTGCCAGCAATATAGCGGGAGGGCCGGGTGAGCAGTTCTTC. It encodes CASNIAGGPGEQFF.